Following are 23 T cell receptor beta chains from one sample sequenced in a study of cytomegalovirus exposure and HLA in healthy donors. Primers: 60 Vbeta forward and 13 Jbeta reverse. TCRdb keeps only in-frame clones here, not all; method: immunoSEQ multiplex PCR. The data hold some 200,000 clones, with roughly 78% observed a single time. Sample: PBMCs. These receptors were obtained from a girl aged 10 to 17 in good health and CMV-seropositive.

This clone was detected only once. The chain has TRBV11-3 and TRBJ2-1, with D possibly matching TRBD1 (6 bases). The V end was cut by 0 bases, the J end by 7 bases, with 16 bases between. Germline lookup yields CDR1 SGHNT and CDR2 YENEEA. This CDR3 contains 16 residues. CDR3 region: CASSLEGHGLGNEQFF. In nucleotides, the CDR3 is TGTGCCAGCAGCTTAGAGGGACACGGGTTGGGTAATGAGCAGTTCTTC.

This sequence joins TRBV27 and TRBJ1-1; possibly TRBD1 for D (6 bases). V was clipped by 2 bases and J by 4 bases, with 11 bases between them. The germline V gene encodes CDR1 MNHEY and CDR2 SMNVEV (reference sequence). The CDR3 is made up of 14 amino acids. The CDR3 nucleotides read TGTGCCAGCAGTTTAAACCGAGGGGGCACTGAAGCTTTCTTT. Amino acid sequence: CASSLNRGGTEAFF.

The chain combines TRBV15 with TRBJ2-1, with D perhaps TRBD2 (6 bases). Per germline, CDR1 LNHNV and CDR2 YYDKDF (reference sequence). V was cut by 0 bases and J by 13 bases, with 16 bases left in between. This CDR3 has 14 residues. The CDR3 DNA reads TGTGCCACCAGCAGAGAGGGACTGGGTTTTTTCCAGTTCTTC. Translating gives CATSREGLGFFQFF.

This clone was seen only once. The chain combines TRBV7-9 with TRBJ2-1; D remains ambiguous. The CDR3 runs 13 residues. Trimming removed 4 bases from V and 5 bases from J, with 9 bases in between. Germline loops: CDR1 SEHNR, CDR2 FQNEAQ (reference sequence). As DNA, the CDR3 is TGTGCCAGCAGCTCCCTCCTTAACAATGAGCAGTTCTTC. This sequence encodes CASSSLLNNEQFF.

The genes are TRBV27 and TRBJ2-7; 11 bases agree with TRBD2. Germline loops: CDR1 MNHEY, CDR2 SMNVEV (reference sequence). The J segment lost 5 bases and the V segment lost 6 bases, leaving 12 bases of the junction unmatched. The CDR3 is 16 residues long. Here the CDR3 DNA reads TGTGCCAGCAGAAAAGGGATAGCGGGGGGGCCGCACGAGCAGTACTTC. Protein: CASRKGIAGGPHEQYF.

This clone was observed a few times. The CDR3 is CASRLAGGPYEQYF. As DNA, the CDR3 is TGTGCCAGCAGGCTAGCGGGGGGCCCCTACGAGCAGTACTTC. V usage is TRBV6-6 and J usage is TRBJ2-7; 11 bases are shared with TRBD2. This CDR3 is built from 14 residues. Germline V lookup: CDR1 MNHNY, CDR2 SVGAGI (reference sequence). The V and J ends lost 6 bases and 2 bases, in that order; junction bases with no gene match: 3.

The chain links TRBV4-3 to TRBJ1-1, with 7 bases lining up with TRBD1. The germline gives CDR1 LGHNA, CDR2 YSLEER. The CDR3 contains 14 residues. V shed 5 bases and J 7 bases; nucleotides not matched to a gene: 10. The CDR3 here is CASSYGQEFSEAFF. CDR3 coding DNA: TGCGCCAGCAGCTACGGACAGGAATTTAGTGAAGCTTTCTTT.

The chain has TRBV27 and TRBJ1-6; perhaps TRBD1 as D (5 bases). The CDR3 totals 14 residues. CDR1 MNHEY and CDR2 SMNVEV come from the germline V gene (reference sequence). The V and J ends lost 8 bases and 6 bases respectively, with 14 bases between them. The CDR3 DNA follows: TGTGCCAGCCGCCTGCAAGGGGTTAATTCACCCCTCCACTTT. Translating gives CASRLQGVNSPLHF.

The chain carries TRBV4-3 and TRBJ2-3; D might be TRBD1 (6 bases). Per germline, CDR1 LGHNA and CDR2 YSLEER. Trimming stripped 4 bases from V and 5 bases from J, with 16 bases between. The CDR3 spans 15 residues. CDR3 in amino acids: CASSLQGNTGDTQYF. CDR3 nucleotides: TGCGCCAGCAGCCTTCAGGGGAATACGGGAGATACGCAGTATTTT.

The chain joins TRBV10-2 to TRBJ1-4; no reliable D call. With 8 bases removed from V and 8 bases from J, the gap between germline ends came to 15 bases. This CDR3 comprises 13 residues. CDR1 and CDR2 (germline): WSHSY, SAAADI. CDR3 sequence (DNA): TGCGCCAGCGCTGGGTTGGGCAGGGAAAAACTGTTTTTT. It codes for CASAGLGREKLFF.

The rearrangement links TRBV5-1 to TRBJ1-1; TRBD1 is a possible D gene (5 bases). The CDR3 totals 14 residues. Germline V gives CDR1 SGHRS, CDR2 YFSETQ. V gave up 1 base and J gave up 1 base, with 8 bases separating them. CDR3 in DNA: TGCGCCAGCAGCTTGTCCACAGGGAACACTGAAGCTTTCTTT. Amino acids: CASSLSTGNTEAFF.

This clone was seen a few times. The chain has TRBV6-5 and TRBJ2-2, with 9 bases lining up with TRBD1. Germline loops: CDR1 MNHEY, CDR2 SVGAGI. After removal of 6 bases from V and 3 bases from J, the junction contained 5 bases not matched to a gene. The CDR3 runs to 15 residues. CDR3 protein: CASRSGQGDTGELFF. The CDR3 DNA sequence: TGTGCCAGCAGGTCGGGACAGGGAGACACCGGGGAGCTGTTTTTT.

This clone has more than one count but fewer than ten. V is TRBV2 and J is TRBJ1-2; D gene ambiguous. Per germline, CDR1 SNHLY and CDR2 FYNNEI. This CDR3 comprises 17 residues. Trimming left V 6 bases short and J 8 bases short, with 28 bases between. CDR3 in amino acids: CASRKESVSGTSLGYTF. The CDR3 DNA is TGTGCCAGCAGGAAGGAATCTGTTTCAGGAACCTCGCTGGGCTACACCTTC.

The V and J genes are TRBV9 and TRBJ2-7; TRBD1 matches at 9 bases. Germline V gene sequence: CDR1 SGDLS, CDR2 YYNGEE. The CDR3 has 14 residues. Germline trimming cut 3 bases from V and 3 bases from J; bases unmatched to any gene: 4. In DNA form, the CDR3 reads TGTGCCAGCAGCGCGGGACAGGGCCTCTACGAGCAGTACTTC. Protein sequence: CASSAGQGLYEQYF.

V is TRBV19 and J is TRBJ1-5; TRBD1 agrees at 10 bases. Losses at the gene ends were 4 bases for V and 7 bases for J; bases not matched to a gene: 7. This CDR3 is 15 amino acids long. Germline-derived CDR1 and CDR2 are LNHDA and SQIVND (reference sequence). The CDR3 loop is CASSRAGTGDQPQHF. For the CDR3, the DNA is TGTGCCAGTAGTAGAGCCGGGACAGGGGACCAGCCCCAGCATTTT.

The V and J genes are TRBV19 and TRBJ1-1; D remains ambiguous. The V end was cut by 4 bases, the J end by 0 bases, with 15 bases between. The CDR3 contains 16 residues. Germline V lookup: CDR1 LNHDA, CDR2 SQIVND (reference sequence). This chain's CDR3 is CASSTGRSALNTEAFF. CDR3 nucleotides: TGTGCCAGTAGTACCGGGAGGAGCGCCCTGAACACTGAAGCTTTCTTT.

The CDR3 DNA is TGTGCCAGCAGATTTGGACAGGGTGCGAACTATGGCTACACCTTC. Protein product: CASRFGQGANYGYTF. The chain couples TRBV6-5 to TRBJ1-2; 8 bases match TRBD1. Germline V gene lookup returns CDR1 MNHEY and CDR2 SVGAGI. V trimming: 6 bases; J trimming: 2 bases; junction bases outside the gene matches: 8. The CDR3 has 15 amino acids.

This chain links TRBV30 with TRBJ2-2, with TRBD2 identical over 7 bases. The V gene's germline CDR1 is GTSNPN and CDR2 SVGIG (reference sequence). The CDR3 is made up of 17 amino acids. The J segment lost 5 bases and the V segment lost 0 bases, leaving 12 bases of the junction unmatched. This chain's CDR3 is CAWSVLRAGDGTGELFF. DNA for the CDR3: TGTGCCTGGAGTGTCCTCCGGGCGGGGGACGGGACCGGGGAGCTGTTTTTT.

For the CDR3, the DNA is TGCGCCAGCAGCCAAGGACCCAGGCCCTTGGGTAGCTACACCTTC. This encodes CASSQGPRPLGSYTF. The rearrangement uses TRBV4-3 and TRBJ1-2, with unresolved D. Germline CDR1 and CDR2: LGHNA and YSLEER. The V gene lost 1 base and the J gene lost 9 bases, with 18 bases spanning the gap. The CDR3 is 15 residues long.

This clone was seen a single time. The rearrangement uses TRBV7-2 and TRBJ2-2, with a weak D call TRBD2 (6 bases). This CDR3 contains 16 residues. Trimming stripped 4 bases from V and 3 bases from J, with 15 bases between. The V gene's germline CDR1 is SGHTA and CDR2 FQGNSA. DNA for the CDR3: TGTGCCAGCAGCTCCTCCTCGGGGGTATACACCGGGGAGCTGTTTTTT. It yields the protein CASSSSSGVYTGELFF.

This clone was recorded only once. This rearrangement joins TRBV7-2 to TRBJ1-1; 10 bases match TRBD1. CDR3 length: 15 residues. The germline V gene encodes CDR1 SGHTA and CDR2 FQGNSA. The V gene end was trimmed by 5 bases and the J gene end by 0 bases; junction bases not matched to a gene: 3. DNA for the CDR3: TGTGCCAGCAGCGGGACAGGGGATATGAACACTGAAGCTTTCTTT. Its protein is CASSGTGDMNTEAFF. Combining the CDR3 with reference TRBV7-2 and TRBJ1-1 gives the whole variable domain GAGVSQSPSNKVTEKGKDVELRCDPISGHTALYWYRQSLGQGLEFLIYFQGNSAPDKSGLPSDRFSAERTGGSVSTLTIQRTQQEDSAVYLCASSGTGDMNTEAFFGQGTRLTVV.

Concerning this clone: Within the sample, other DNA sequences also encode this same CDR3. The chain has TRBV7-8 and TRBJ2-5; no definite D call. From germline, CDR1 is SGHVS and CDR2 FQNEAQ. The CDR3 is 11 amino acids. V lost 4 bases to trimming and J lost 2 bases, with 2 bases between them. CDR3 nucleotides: TGTGCCAGCAGCTCACAAGAGACCCAGTACTTC. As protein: CASSSQETQYF.

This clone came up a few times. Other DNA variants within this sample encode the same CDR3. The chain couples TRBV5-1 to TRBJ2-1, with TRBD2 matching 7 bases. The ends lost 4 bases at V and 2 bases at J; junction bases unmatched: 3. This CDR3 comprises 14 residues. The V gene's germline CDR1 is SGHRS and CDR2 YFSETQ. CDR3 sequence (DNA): TGCGCCAGCAGCCCCAGCGGGGCCTACAATGAGCAGTTCTTC. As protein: CASSPSGAYNEQFF.